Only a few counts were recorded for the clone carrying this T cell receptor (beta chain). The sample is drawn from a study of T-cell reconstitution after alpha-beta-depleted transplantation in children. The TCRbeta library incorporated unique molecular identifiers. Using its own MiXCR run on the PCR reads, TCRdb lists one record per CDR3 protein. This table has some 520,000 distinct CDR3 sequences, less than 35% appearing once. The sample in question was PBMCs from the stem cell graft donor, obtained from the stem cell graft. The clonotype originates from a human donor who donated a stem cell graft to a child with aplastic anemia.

The CDR3 loop is CASSFASEQYF. Written as DNA, the CDR3 is TGTGCCAGCAGCTTCGCGTCGGAGCAGTACTTC. J is TRBJ2-7 and V is TRBV7-2; D is uncertain. This CDR3 contains 11 residues. V lost 3 bases, J lost 7 bases, and 7 bases lay in between. Germline V CDR1 and CDR2: SGHTA, FQGNSA.